Presented here are 18 T cell receptor beta chains from one specimen sequenced in a study of PD-L1 blockade in urothelial cancer. Here immunoSEQ multiplex PCR was the method, and the copy in TCRdb shows in-frame clones only, minus some. The profile shows some 100,000 clones, around 93% of them singletons. Sequencing used PBMCs, obtained around atezolizumab (anti-PD-L1) treatment. The receptor source for this set is an elderly woman with urothelial cancer.

The J gene is TRBJ2-1, the V gene TRBV10-1; D not resolved. Germline V gene lookup returns CDR1 WNHNN and CDR2 SYGVQD (reference sequence). Trimming cost V 2 bases and J 2 bases, with 13 bases left between them. The CDR3 covers 16 residues. CDR3 protein: CASSEGLGRTYNEQFF. DNA of the CDR3: TGCGCCAGCAGTGAGGGGCTGGGCCGCACCTACAATGAGCAGTTCTTC.

The DNA for the CDR3 is TGTGCCAGCAGGCCTGGTCTAGCGGGAGGGTTGTGGAATGAGCAGTTCTTC. Its protein product is CASRPGLAGGLWNEQFF. The chain recombines TRBV2 with TRBJ2-1, with TRBD2 identical over 12 bases. Germline V lookup: CDR1 SNHLY, CDR2 FYNNEI. CDR3 length equals 17 residues. J gave up 7 bases and V 6 bases, and 13 bases lay outside the gene matches.

This clone was seen a few times. V gene TRBV6-5 combines with J gene TRBJ2-1, with 12 positions matching TRBD1. In germline, CDR1 is MNHEY, CDR2 SVGAGI. The length of the CDR3 is 15 residues. Germline trimming cut 7 bases from V and 8 bases from J; bases unmatched to any gene: 9. The CDR3 protein is CASTLGTGGFDEQFF. Written as DNA, the CDR3 is TGTGCCAGCACTCTCGGGACAGGGGGCTTCGATGAGCAGTTCTTC.

The sample holds one count of this clone. The chain employs TRBV6-5 and TRBJ1-2; TRBD1 agrees at 7 bases. The CDR3 sequence is 14 residues long. Germline V gives CDR1 MNHEY, CDR2 SVGAGI. Trimming removed 2 bases from V and 7 bases from J; junction bases left unmatched: 7. The CDR3, as DNA: TGTGCCAGCAGTTACGGGACAGAGATAGGTGGCTACACCTTC. Translation: CASSYGTEIGGYTF.

The chain couples TRBV2 to TRBJ1-3; the match to TRBD1 covers 7 bases. CDR1 and CDR2 (germline): SNHLY, FYNNEI. Germline trimming cut 6 bases from V and 0 bases from J; bases unmatched to any gene: 8. There are 16 residues in the CDR3. CDR3 coding DNA: TGTGCCAGCAGCGAGGGACAGATGATCTCTGGAAACACCATATATTTT. It codes for CASSEGQMISGNTIYF.

The V gene is TRBV5-1, the J gene TRBJ2-1; 13 bases are a match to TRBD2. Germline values: CDR1 SGHRS, CDR2 YFSETQ. Trimming removed 1 base from V and 6 bases from J; junction bases left unmatched: 7. The CDR3 is 17 amino acids. Written as DNA, the CDR3 is TGCGCCAGCAGCTTGACTAGCGGGAGGGCTCAACGCAATGAGCAGTTCTTC. Encoded protein: CASSLTSGRAQRNEQFF.

V usage is TRBV9 and J usage is TRBJ2-7, with 7 bases that match TRBD2. Germline V gene data show CDR1 as SGDLS and CDR2 as YYNGEE. This CDR3 is 15 amino acids long. V was pared by 0 bases and J by 6 bases, with 9 bases of the junction left unmatched. CDR3 bases: TGTGCCAGCAGCGTAGGCGCGGGAGTGGGGTTCGAGCAGTACTTC. The encoded protein is CASSVGAGVGFEQYF.

This clone was found once. This chain uses TRBV10-3 with TRBJ1-5; 7 bases map to TRBD1. Per germline, CDR1 ENHRY and CDR2 SYGVKD. The CDR3 consists of 14 residues. V dropped 9 bases and J dropped 4; count of bases not matched to a gene: 9. The CDR3 DNA sequence: TGTGCCATAGGGACGTCAGGGGGGAATCAGCCCCAGCATTTT. The encoded protein is CAIGTSGGNQPQHF.

The rearrangement uses TRBV7-9 and TRBJ1-1; perhaps TRBD1 as D (5 bases). CDR3 length: 14 residues. Looked up from germline, CDR1 is SEHNR and CDR2 is FQNEAQ (reference sequence). The V gene lost 5 bases and the J gene lost 6 bases, with 16 bases spanning the gap. In nucleotides, the CDR3 is TGTGCCAGCAGCCCCGGTCCAGGGTTCGCTGAAGCTTTCTTT. This translates into CASSPGPGFAEAFF. Filled out from reference TRBV7-9 and TRBJ1-1, the complete variable domain reads DTGVSQNPRHKITKRGQNVTFRCDPISEHNRLYWYRQTLGQGPEFLTYFQNEAQLEKSRLLSDRFSAERPKGSFSTLEIQRTEQGDSAMYLCASSPGPGFAEAFFGQGTRLTVV.

The V and J genes are TRBV4-1 and TRBJ2-1; the match to TRBD2 covers 10 bases. The germline V gene encodes CDR1 MGHRA and CDR2 YSYEKL. The CDR3 length is 16 residues. V dropped 8 bases and J dropped 4; count of bases not matched to a gene: 11. Here the CDR3 reads CASAYGLAGAYNEQFF. The CDR3 DNA reads as TGCGCCAGCGCGTACGGGCTAGCGGGAGCTTACAATGAGCAGTTCTTC.

The chain recombines TRBV19 with TRBJ2-2; D is perhaps TRBD1 (5 bases). This CDR3 comprises 14 residues. In germline, CDR1 is LNHDA, CDR2 SQIVND (reference sequence). Trimming removed 4 bases from V and 3 bases from J, with 9 bases in between. In DNA, the CDR3 is TGTGCCAGTAGTACAATGACAGACACCGGGGAGCTGTTTTTT. It specifies CASSTMTDTGELFF.

The chain is built from TRBV19 and TRBJ1-4, with a weak D call TRBD1 (5 bases). Germline-derived CDR1 and CDR2 are LNHDA and SQIVND (reference sequence). This CDR3 spans 14 amino acids. Trimming removed 10 bases at V and 3 bases at J, with 15 bases between. Here the CDR3 reads CATRPTDSNEKLFF. The CDR3 bases are TGTGCCACCAGACCGACAGATTCTAATGAAAAACTGTTTTTT.

J is TRBJ2-5 and V is TRBV4-1; 10 bases fit TRBD2. Germline V CDR1 and CDR2: MGHRA, YSYEKL. After removal of 3 bases from V and 2 bases from J, the junction contained 12 bases not matched to a gene. This CDR3 contains 18 residues. The CDR3 region has the DNA TGCGCCAGCAGCCAGAGCCCTCCCGCTAGCGGGAGTCAAGAGACCCAGTACTTC. Encoded protein: CASSQSPPASGSQETQYF.

This chain joins TRBV7-6 and TRBJ2-2; the D gene is possibly TRBD1 (6 bases). Trimming took 4 bases from V and 7 from J, leaving 10 bases between them. Germline-derived CDR1 and CDR2 are SGHVS and FNYEAQ. This CDR3 contains 13 residues. The CDR3 loop reads CASSSQGIGELFF. CDR3 DNA sequence: TGTGCCAGCAGCTCACAGGGAATCGGGGAGCTGTTTTTT.

This rearrangement joins TRBV7-7 to TRBJ2-5, with 10 bases aligning to TRBD2. This CDR3 is built from 16 residues. J gave up 5 bases and V 1 base, and 7 bases lay outside the gene matches. CDR1 is SSHAT, CDR2 FNYEAQ, per germline (reference sequence). The CDR3 protein is CASSLDGTSVGETQYF. The CDR3, as DNA: TGTGCCAGCAGCTTAGATGGGACTAGCGTAGGGGAGACCCAGTACTTC.

J is TRBJ2-2 and V is TRBV14; the D gene is possibly TRBD1 (7 bases). Germline CDR1 reads SGHDN; CDR2 reads FVKESK. V lost 4 bases, J lost 4 bases, and 16 bases lay in between. This CDR3 region has 16 residues. In DNA form, the CDR3 reads TGTGCCAGCAGCCCTTGGAGGGGGCGCGGCACCGGGGAGCTGTTTTTT. Protein: CASSPWRGRGTGELFF.

The J gene is TRBJ2-7, the V gene TRBV6-1; 12 nucleotides align to TRBD2. V lost 3 bases to trimming and J lost 4 bases; unmatched junction nucleotides: 7. From germline, CDR1 is MNHNS and CDR2 SASEGT. The CDR3 covers 16 residues. CDR3 residues: CASSDLTSGSWYEQYF. CDR3 nucleotide sequence: TGTGCCAGCAGTGACTTGACTAGCGGGAGTTGGTACGAGCAGTACTTC.

The chain carries TRBV4-2 and TRBJ2-7; 7 nucleotides match TRBD2. J was trimmed by 7 bases and V by 0 bases; bases with no gene match: 12. The length of the CDR3 is 16 residues. The germline V gene encodes CDR1 LGHNA and CDR2 YNFKEQ. CDR3 residues: CASSQDRSGKTGEQYF. The CDR3, as DNA: TGTGCCAGCAGCCAAGATCGGAGCGGGAAAACGGGAGAGCAGTACTTC.